The 16 T cell receptor beta chains below were found in one sample sequenced in a study of cytomegalovirus exposure and HLA in healthy donors. The PCR made use of 60 Vbeta and 13 Jbeta primers. This table comes from immunoSEQ multiplex PCR, and its TCRdb copy is limited to in-frame clones, with some not included. The sample lists some 170,000 clones, approximately 78% seen once, with about 0.89% in the top ten. The specimen sequenced was PBMCs. These receptors all stem from a girl aged 2 to 9 in good health and CMV-seropositive.

This clone appeared a single time. The chain combines TRBV6-5 with TRBJ2-7, with 11 bases aligning to TRBD2. CDR1 is MNHEY, CDR2 SVGAGI, per germline. Losses at the gene ends were 6 bases for V and 2 bases for J; bases not matched to a gene: 6. The CDR3 extends over 15 amino acids. The CDR3 region is CASRGLAGPTYEQYF. CDR3 coding DNA: TGTGCCAGCAGAGGACTAGCGGGCCCGACCTACGAGCAGTACTTC.

Only a few counts were recorded for this clone. The chain links TRBV18 to TRBJ1-3; D is unresolved. CDR1 KGHSH and CDR2 LQKENI come from the germline V gene. CDR3 length: 13 amino acids. V lost 3 bases and J lost 3, with 6 bases in between. The CDR3 reads CASSPGLGNTIYF. CDR3 nucleotides: TGTGCCAGCTCACCGGGCCTTGGAAACACCATATATTTT.

This chain links TRBV30 with TRBJ2-3, with 11 bases identical to TRBD2. The length of the CDR3 is 16 residues. The V segment lost 3 bases and the J segment 2 bases; nucleotides outside the gene matches: 7. Looked up from germline, CDR1 is GTSNPN and CDR2 is SVGIG (reference sequence). DNA of the CDR3: TGTGCCTGGAGCGGAGGGACTAGCGGCTTCACAGATACGCAGTATTTT. The encoded protein is CAWSGGTSGFTDTQYF.

This clone turned up a few times. The rearrangement links TRBV30 to TRBJ2-5, with a tentative D call TRBD2 (6 bases). Trimming shortened V by 0 bases and J by 11 bases, and 28 bases separated the two germline ends. The V gene's germline CDR1 is GTSNPN and CDR2 SVGIG (reference sequence). The CDR3 runs to 17 residues. The CDR3 loop reads CAWSVYLWGKGRWEQYF. CDR3 coding DNA: TGTGCCTGGAGTGTATACCTTTGGGGGAAGGGGAGGTGGGAGCAGTACTTC.

The chain couples TRBV2 to TRBJ2-7; the match to TRBD2 covers 9 bases. The ends lost 4 bases at V and 2 bases at J; junction bases unmatched: 9. This CDR3 contains 16 residues. Germline V gives CDR1 SNHLY, CDR2 FYNNEI. CDR3 in amino acids: CASSVSGSGRTYEQYF. CDR3 nucleotide sequence: TGTGCCAGCAGTGTTTCGGGAAGCGGGAGGACCTACGAGCAGTACTTC.

V usage is TRBV7-6 and J usage is TRBJ1-1, with 8 bases fitting TRBD1. V shed 2 bases, J shed 4 bases, and the junction held 15 bases outside the gene matches. CDR1 is SGHVS and CDR2 is FNYEAQ in the germline V gene. This CDR3 spans 18 amino acids. The CDR3 DNA reads as TGTGCCAGCAGCTTACTTTGGACCCAGGGGGCGCGGGGCACTGAAGCTTTCTTT. It codes for CASSLLWTQGARGTEAFF. Looking up the rest from reference TRBV7-6 and TRBJ1-1 gives the full variable domain: GAGVSQSPRYKVTKRGQDVALRCDPISGHVSLYWYRQALGQGPEFLTYFNYEAQQDKSGLPNDRFSAERPEGSISTLTIQRTEQRDSAMYRCASSLLWTQGARGTEAFFGQGTRLTVV.

The genes are TRBV30 and TRBJ1-5; TRBD1 aligns across 7 bases. CDR1 and CDR2 from the germline V gene are GTSNPN and SVGIG (reference sequence). V lost 2 bases to trimming and J lost 3 bases; unmatched junction nucleotides: 7. The CDR3 is 15 residues long. The CDR3 loop reads CAWSKGQGDNQPQHF. The CDR3 coding sequence is TGTGCCTGGAGTAAAGGGCAGGGGGACAATCAGCCCCAGCATTTT.

The genes are TRBV14 and TRBJ2-2, with 15 positions matching TRBD2. Unmatched junction bases numbered 3, after V lost 3 bases and J lost 4 bases. Germline-derived CDR1 and CDR2 are SGHDN and FVKESK. The CDR3 spans 17 residues. The CDR3 nucleotides are TGTGCCAGCAGCCAGGGGACTAGCGGGAGGCTCACCGGGGAGCTGTTTTTT. Translating gives CASSQGTSGRLTGELFF.

The chain links TRBV7-9 to TRBJ2-3, with D possibly matching TRBD1 (6 bases). CDR3 size: 13 residues. Germline V gives CDR1 SEHNR, CDR2 FQNEAQ (reference sequence). The ends were cut back, 4 bases at V and 6 bases at J, with 11 bases in the middle. The CDR3, as DNA: TGTGCCAGCAGCTCTACAGGGTGGGATACGCAGTATTTT. Residues: CASSSTGWDTQYF.

This clone was picked up one time. The rearrangement links TRBV28 to TRBJ2-3, with 14 positions matching TRBD2. The CDR3 runs 19 residues. V shed 4 bases and J 2 bases; nucleotides not matched to a gene: 11. CDR1 and CDR2 from the germline V gene are MDHEN and SYDVKM. The DNA of the CDR3 is TGTGCCAGCAGTTCAACCGGGACTAGCGGGAGTGGCGACACAGATACGCAGTATTTT. Amino acid sequence: CASSSTGTSGSGDTDTQYF. Together with reference TRBV28 and TRBJ2-3, the CDR3 gives the full variable domain: DVKVTQSSRYLVKRTGEKVFLECVQDMDHENMFWYRQDPGLGLRLIYFSYDVKMKEKGDIPEGYSVSREKKERFSLILESASTNQTSMYLCASSSTGTSGSGDTDTQYFGPGTRLTVL.

The chain combines TRBV5-4 with TRBJ1-1; 12 nucleotides align to TRBD1. Losses at the gene ends were 4 bases for V and 11 bases for J; bases not matched to a gene: 9. Germline assignment: CDR1 SGHNT and CDR2 YYREEE (reference sequence). The CDR3 is 14 amino acids. CDR3 nucleotide sequence: TGTGCCAGCAGCCCGGGACAGGGGGCATCCGGGGCTTTCTTT. Residues: CASSPGQGASGAFF. Together with reference TRBV5-4 and TRBJ1-1, the CDR3 gives the full variable domain: ETGVTQSPTHLIKTRGQQVTLRCSSQSGHNTVSWYQQALGQGPQFIFQYYREEENGRGNFPPRFSGLQFPNYSSELNVNALELDDSALYLCASSPGQGASGAFFGQGTRLTVV.

The chain links TRBV23-1 to TRBJ2-7, with 7 bases identical to TRBD1. TRBV23-1 is classed as an ORF, of uncertain function. CDR3 length: 15 amino acids. After removal of 0 bases from V and 3 bases from J, the junction contained 5 bases not matched to a gene. CDR3 residues: CASSQSKSGGYEQYF. The DNA of the CDR3 is TGCGCCAGCAGTCAATCGAAGTCAGGGGGCTACGAGCAGTACTTC.

This chain uses TRBV6-5 with TRBJ1-1; perhaps TRBD1 as D (6 bases). CDR3 size: 15 residues. Between the trimmed V and J ends, which lost 2 bases and 7 bases, there was a span of 17 bases. CDR1 is MNHEY and CDR2 is SVGAGI in the germline V gene. The CDR3 nucleotides are TGTGCCAGCAGTTACCAGGGGCAGGGCGAAGGTGAAGCTTTCTTT. Its protein product is CASSYQGQGEGEAFF.

The chain recombines TRBV11-2 with TRBJ2-5; D remains unclear. V lost 1 base to trimming and J lost 5 bases, with 8 bases between them. CDR1 SGHAT and CDR2 FQNNGV come from the germline V gene. The CDR3 covers 13 residues. The CDR3 DNA reads as TGTGCCAGCAGCTTAGTGGGCAGGGAGACCCAGTACTTC. Translation: CASSLVGRETQYF.

This clone was detected a few times. The chain employs TRBV5-5 and TRBJ2-7; 8 bases map to TRBD2. The CDR3 contains 16 residues. V lost 4 bases to trimming and J lost 0 bases; unmatched junction nucleotides: 9. CDR1 and CDR2 from the germline V gene are SGHKS and YYEKEE (reference sequence). The CDR3 spells CASSPGGGSLSYEQYF. CDR3 bases: TGTGCCAGCAGCCCGGGCGGGGGGTCCCTCTCCTACGAGCAGTACTTC.

The rearrangement uses TRBV5-4 and TRBJ2-5; the D gene is possibly TRBD2 (6 bases). V lost 2 bases and J 2 bases, leaving 13 bases between the germline ends. The CDR3 is made up of 15 amino acids. Germline loops: CDR1 SGHNT, CDR2 YYREEE (reference sequence). CDR3 protein: CASSFGSRPQETQYF. The CDR3 coding sequence is TGTGCCAGCAGCTTCGGGAGCCGGCCGCAAGAGACCCAGTACTTC.